The 8 T cell receptor beta chains below come from one sample, sequenced in a study of T cell repertoires in ileal Crohn's disease. Sample time point: inflamed ileum from the surgical specimen. The protocol was immunoSEQ multiplex PCR, while the TCRdb copy is restricted to in-frame clones and leaves out a portion. The sample contains 15,000 to 20,000 clones, 60% to 85% of which appear only once. The sequenced material came from ileal tissue. Receptors were obtained from an adult with Crohn's disease.

The gene calls are TRBV12-5 and TRBJ2-5; TRBD1 is a possible D gene (7 bases). Germline CDR1 and CDR2: LGHNT and FRNRAP. This CDR3 has 16 amino acids. V was shortened by 7 bases and J by 4 bases, with 22 bases between the two germline ends. Here the CDR3 DNA reads TGTGCTAGTGCCTCCCCCGCAGGGGGAGGTCGAGAGACCCAGTACTTC. Translation: CASASPAGGGRETQYF.

This clone was seen just once. The CDR3 DNA is TGCAGCGCCGATTGGTCGGGGGCTGAAGCTTTCTTT. It translates to CSADWSGAEAFF. The chain is built from TRBV29-1 and TRBJ1-1; D perhaps matches TRBD1 (5 bases). V dropped 7 bases and J dropped 6 bases, with 15 bases sitting between them. Germline V lookup: CDR1 SQVTM, CDR2 ANQGSEA. The CDR3 contains 12 residues.

The V call is TRBV11-1, the J call TRBJ2-7; D call uncertain. This CDR3 spans 14 amino acids. V shed 5 bases and J shed 1 base, with 12 bases lying between them. Germline assignment: CDR1 SGHAT and CDR2 FQDESV (reference sequence). The CDR3 spells CASSLDQGSYEQYF. In DNA form, the CDR3 reads TGTGCCAGCAGCCTCGACCAAGGTTCCTACGAGCAGTACTTC.

This chain connects TRBV7-9 to TRBJ2-7; D is perhaps TRBD2 (6 bases). CDR1 is SEHNR and CDR2 is FQNEAQ in the germline V gene (reference sequence). V was shortened by 8 bases and J by 7 bases, with 15 bases between the two germline ends. The CDR3 has 12 residues. CDR3 sequence reads: CASVAGTREQYF. CDR3 sequence (DNA): TGTGCCAGCGTCGCCGGGACTCGGGAGCAGTACTTC.

This clone occurred a few times. V and J are TRBV6-5 and TRBJ1-1; a possible D gene is TRBD1 (5 bases). The ends were cut back, 7 bases at V and 1 base at J, with 13 bases in the middle. Per germline, CDR1 MNHEY and CDR2 SVGAGI. The CDR3 length is 14 residues. CDR3 in amino acids: CASTDHGQNTEAFF. The CDR3 region has the DNA TGTGCCAGCACCGACCACGGACAGAACACTGAAGCTTTCTTT.

The rearrangement links TRBV28 to TRBJ2-3; tentatively, D is TRBD1 (6 bases). The CDR3 extends over 15 amino acids. Germline V lookup: CDR1 MDHEN, CDR2 SYDVKM. Deletions cut 5 bases from V and 0 bases from J, with 12 bases between. The CDR3 DNA reads as TGTGCCAGCAGTACACCGGGACATAGCACAGATACGCAGTATTTT. This translates into CASSTPGHSTDTQYF.

The J gene is TRBJ1-2, the V gene TRBV5-5; D unresolved. The CDR3 has 15 residues. V lost 0 bases to trimming and J lost 0 bases, with 9 bases between them. Germline CDR1 is SGHKS and CDR2 is YYEKEE (reference sequence). CDR3 residues: CASSLVGGSNYGYTF. The CDR3 region has the DNA TGTGCCAGCAGCTTGGTTGGAGGATCTAACTATGGCTACACCTTC.

The chain employs TRBV5-4 and TRBJ2-5; TRBD2 matches 10 bases. CDR3 size: 15 residues. V gave up 2 bases and J gave up 4 bases; unmatched junction bases: 5. Germline V CDR1 and CDR2: SGHNT, YYREEE (reference sequence). CDR3 sequence (DNA): TGTGCCAGCAGCTTAAGCGGGGGGGCTGGAGAGACCCAGTACTTC. Protein product: CASSLSGGAGETQYF.